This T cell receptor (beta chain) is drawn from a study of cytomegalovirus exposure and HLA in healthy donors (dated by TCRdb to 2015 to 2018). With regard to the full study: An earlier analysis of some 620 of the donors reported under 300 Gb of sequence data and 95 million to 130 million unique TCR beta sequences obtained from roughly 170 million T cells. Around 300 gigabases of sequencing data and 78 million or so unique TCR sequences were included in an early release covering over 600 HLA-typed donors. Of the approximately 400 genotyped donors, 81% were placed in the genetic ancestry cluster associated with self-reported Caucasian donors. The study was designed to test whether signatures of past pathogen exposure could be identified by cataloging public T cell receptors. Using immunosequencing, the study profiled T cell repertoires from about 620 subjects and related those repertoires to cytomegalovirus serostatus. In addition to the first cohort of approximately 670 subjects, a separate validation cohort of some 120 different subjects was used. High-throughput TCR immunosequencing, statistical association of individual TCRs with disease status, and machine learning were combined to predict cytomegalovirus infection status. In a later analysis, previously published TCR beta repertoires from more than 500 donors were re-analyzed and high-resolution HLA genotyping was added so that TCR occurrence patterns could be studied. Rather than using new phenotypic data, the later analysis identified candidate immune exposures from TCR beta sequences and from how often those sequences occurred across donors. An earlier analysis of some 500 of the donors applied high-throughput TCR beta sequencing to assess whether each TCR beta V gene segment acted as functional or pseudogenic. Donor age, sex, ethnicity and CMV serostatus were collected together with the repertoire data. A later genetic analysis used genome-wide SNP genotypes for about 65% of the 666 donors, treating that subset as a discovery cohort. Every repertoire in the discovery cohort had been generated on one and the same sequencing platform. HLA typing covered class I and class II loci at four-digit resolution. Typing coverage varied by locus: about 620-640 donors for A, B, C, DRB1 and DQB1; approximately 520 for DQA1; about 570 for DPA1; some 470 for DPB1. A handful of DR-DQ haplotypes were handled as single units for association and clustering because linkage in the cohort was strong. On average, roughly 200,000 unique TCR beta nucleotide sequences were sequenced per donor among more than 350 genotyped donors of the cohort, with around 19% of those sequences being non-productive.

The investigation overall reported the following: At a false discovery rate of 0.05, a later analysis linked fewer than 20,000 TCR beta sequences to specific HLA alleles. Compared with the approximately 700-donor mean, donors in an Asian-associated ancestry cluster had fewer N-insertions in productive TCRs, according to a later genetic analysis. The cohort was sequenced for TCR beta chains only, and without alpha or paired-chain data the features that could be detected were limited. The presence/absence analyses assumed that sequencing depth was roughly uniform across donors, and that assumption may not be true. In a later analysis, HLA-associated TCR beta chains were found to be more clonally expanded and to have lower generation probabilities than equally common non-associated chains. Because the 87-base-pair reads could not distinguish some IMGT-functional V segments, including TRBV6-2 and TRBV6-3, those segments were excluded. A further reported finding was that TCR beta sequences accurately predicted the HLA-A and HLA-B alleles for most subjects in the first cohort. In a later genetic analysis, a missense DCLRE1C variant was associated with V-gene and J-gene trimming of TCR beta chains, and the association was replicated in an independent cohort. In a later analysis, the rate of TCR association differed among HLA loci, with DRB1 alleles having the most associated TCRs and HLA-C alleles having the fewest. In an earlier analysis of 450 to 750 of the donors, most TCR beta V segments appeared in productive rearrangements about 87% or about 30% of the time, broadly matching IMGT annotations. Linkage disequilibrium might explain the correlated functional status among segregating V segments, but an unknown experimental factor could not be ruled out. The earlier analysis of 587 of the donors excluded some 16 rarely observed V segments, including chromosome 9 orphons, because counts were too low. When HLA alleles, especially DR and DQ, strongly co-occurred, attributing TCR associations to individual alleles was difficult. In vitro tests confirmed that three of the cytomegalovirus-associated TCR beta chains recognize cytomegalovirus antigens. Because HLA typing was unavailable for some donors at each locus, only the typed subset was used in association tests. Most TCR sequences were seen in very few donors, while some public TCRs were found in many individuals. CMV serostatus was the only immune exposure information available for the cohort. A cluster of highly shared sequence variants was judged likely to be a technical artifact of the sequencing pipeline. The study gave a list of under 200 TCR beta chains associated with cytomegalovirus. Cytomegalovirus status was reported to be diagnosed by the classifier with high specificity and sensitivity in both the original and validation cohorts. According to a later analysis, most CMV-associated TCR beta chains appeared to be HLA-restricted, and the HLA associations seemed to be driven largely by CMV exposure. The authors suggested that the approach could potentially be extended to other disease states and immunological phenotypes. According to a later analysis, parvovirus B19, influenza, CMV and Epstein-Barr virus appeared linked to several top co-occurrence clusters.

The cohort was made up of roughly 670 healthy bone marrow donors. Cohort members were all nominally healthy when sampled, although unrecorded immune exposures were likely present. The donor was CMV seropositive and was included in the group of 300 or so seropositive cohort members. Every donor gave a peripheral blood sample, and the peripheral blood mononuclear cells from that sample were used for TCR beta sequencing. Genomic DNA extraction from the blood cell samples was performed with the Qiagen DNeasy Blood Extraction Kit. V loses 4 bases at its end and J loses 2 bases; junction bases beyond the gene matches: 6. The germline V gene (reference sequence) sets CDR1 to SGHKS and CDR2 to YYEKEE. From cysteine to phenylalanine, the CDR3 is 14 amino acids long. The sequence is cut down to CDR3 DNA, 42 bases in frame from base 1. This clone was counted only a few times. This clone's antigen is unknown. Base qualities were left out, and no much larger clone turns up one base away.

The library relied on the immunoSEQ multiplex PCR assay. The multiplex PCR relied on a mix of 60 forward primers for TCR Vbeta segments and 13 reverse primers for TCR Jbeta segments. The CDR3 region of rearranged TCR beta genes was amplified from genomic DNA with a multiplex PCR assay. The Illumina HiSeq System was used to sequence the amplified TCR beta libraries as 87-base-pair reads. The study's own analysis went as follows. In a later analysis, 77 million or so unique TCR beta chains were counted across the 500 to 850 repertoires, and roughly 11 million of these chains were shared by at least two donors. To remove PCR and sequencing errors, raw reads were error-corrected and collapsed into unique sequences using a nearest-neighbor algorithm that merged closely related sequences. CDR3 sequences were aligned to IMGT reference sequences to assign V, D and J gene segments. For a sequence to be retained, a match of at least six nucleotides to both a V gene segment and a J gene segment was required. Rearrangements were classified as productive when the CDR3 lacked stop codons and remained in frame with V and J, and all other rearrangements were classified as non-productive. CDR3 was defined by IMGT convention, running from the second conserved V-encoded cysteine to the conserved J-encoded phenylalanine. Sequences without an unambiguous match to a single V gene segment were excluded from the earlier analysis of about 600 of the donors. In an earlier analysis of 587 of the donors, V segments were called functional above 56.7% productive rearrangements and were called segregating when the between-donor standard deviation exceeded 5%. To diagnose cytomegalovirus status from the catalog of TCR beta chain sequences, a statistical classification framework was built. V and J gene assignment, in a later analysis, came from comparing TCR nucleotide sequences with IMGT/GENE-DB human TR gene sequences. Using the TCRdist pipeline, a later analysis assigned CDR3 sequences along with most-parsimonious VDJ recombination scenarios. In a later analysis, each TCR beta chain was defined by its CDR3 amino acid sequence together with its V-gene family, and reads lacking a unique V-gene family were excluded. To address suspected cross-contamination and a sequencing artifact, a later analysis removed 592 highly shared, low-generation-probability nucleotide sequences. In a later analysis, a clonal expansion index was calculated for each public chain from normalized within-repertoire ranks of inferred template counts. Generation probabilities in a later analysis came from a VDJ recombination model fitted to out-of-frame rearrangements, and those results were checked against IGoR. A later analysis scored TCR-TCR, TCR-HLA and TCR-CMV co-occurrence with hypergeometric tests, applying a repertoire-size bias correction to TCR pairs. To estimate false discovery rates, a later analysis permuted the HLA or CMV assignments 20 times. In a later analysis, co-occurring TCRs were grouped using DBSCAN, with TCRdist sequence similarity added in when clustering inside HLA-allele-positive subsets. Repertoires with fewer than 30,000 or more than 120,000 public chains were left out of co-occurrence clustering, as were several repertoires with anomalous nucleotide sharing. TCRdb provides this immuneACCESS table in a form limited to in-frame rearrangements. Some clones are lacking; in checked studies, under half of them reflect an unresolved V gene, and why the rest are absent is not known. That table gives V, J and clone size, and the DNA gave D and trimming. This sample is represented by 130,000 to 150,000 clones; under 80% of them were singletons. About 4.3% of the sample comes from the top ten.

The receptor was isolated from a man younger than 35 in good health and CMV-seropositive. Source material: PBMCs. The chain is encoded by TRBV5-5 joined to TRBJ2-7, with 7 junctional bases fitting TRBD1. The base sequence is TGTGCCAGCAGCCCTTGGGACAGTGCCTACGAGCAGTACTTC. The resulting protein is CASSPWDSAYEQYF.